Only one count was recorded for the clone carrying this T cell receptor beta chain. Deletions cut 0 bases from V and 6 bases from J, with 10 bases between. Germline assignment: CDR1 SGHRS and CDR2 YFSETQ. The CDR3 contains 13 residues. Here immunoSEQ multiplex PCR was the method, and the copy in TCRdb shows in-frame clones only, minus some. The sample comprises about 97,000 clones, nearly 95% of which are singletons, and less than 4% rests with the top ten. The selected patients with pancreatic ductal adenocarcinoma had surgery but no neoadjuvant therapy. The sample comes from a study of T cells in pancreatic ductal adenocarcinoma.

The sequenced sample was PBMCs. This clonotype was obtained from a human donor with pancreatic ductal adenocarcinoma. The V and J genes are TRBV5-1 and TRBJ2-7; TRBD2 is a possible D gene (5 bases). CDR3 DNA: TGCGCCAGCAGCTTGGTACCCGAGGGCGAGCAGTACTTC. It is translated as CASSLVPEGEQYF.